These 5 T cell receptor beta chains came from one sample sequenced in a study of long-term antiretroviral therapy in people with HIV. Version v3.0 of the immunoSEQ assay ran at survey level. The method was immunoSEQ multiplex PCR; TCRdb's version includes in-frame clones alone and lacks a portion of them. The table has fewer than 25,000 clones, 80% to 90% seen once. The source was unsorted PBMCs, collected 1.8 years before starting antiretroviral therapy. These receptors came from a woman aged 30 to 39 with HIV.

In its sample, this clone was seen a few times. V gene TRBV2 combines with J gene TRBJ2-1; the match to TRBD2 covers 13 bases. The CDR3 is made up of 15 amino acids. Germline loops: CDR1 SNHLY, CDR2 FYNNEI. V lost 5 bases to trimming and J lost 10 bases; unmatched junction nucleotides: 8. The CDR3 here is CASSRTSGGPLEQFF. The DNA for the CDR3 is TGTGCCAGCAGTAGGACTAGCGGGGGACCATTAGAGCAGTTCTTC.

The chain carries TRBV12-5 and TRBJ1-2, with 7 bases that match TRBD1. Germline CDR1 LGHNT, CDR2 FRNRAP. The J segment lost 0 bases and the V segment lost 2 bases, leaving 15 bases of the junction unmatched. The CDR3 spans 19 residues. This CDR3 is CASGLYPPGQPLANYGYTF. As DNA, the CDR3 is TGTGCTAGTGGTTTGTACCCACCGGGACAGCCTCTAGCTAACTATGGCTACACCTTC.

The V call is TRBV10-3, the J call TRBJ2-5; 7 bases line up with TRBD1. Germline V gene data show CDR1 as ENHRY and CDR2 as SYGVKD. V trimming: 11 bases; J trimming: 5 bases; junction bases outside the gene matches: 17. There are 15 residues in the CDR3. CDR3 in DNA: TGTGCCGCCACGGAACAGGGGTCTTTAGGGGAGACCCAGTACTTC. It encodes CAATEQGSLGETQYF.

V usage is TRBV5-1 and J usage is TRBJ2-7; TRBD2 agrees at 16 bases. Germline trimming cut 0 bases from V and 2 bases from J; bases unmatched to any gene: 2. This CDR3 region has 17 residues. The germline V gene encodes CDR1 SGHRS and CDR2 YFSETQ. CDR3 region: CASSLEGTSGGAYEQYF. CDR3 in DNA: TGCGCCAGCAGCTTGGAAGGGACTAGCGGGGGGGCCTACGAGCAGTACTTC.

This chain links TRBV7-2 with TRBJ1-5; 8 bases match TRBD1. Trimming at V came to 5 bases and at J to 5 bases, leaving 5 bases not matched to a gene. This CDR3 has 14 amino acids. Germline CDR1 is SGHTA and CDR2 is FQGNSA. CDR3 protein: CASSKDRGDQPQHF. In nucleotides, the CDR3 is TGTGCCAGCAGCAAAGACAGGGGAGATCAGCCCCAGCATTTT.